This T cell receptor (beta chain) was found in a study of cytomegalovirus exposure and HLA in healthy donors. This clone was counted a few times. The study ran its PCR with 60 Vbeta and 13 Jbeta primers. Libraries were prepared by immunoSEQ multiplex PCR; TCRdb keeps only in-frame clonotypes and omits some of them. The sample consists of roughly 190,000 clones, approximately 82% of them appearing once. CDR3 length: 13 amino acids. From germline, CDR1 is SEHNR and CDR2 FQNEAQ (reference sequence). Trimming cost V 5 bases and J 0 bases; bases outside gene matches: 1. The gene calls are TRBV7-9 and TRBJ2-7, with 7 positions matching TRBD2. Sequenced input: PBMCs. The TCR was taken from a woman aged 45-60 years in good health and CMV-seropositive. The CDR3 is CASSPSGSYEQYF. The CDR3 coding sequence is TGTGCCAGCAGCCCTAGCGGCTCCTACGAGCAGTACTTC.